The 4 T cell receptor beta chains below come from one sample, sequenced in a study of cytomegalovirus exposure and HLA in healthy donors. PCR was performed using 60 Vbeta and 13 Jbeta primers. The assay was immunoSEQ multiplex PCR, and TCRdb's table has in-frame clones only and misses some. The table lists 120,000 or so clones, 75% to 85% of them singletons. The material sequenced was PBMCs. The receptor source for this set is a woman aged 45 to 65 in good health and CMV-seropositive.

The chain has TRBV7-9 and TRBJ2-7; weak D call: TRBD2 (6 bases). The CDR3 covers 14 residues. Germline CDR1 and CDR2: SEHNR and FQNEAQ (reference sequence). With 5 bases removed from V and 3 bases from J, the gap between germline ends came to 14 bases. In nucleotides, the CDR3 is TGTGCCAGCAGCCTCGATGTTAGCGGCTACGAGCAGTACTTC. Residues: CASSLDVSGYEQYF.

The rearrangement joins TRBV18 to TRBJ1-2; TRBD1 matches 7 bases. This CDR3 has 15 amino acids. CDR1 and CDR2 (germline): KGHSH, LQKENI. Trimming removed 3 bases from V and 3 bases from J; junction bases left unmatched: 7. This CDR3 is CASSPRRDRDYGYTF. Written as DNA, the CDR3 is TGTGCCAGCTCACCTCGGAGGGACAGAGACTATGGCTACACCTTC.

The J gene is TRBJ2-1, the V gene TRBV9; tentative D call: TRBD2 (5 bases). The CDR3 loop spans 15 amino acids. The V end was cut by 3 bases, the J end by 0 bases, with 10 bases between. Looked up from germline, CDR1 is SGDLS and CDR2 is YYNGEE. The CDR3 DNA is TGTGCCAGCAGCGCCGGGGTAAGCTCCTACAATGAGCAGTTCTTC. Translated: CASSAGVSSYNEQFF.

This chain uses TRBV10-3 with TRBJ2-2, with 7 bases lining up with TRBD2. V lost 6 bases and J lost 7; bases outside the gene matches: 8. CDR3 length: 14 residues. Germline-derived CDR1 and CDR2 are ENHRY and SYGVKD. The CDR3 bases are TGTGCCATCAGGGGGACTACCCTGAGCGGGGAGCTGTTTTTT. It yields the protein CAIRGTTLSGELFF.